The 19 T cell receptor beta chains below come from one sample, sequenced in a study of T cell changes during pregnancy in multiple sclerosis. TCRdb keeps only in-frame clones here, not all; method: immunoSEQ multiplex PCR. The sample includes around 35,000 clones, 90% seen only once; the top ten take under 15%. Sequenced material: CD8+ T cells from peripheral blood mononuclear cells, taken in the first trimester of pregnancy. The receptors were gathered from a female donor with multiple sclerosis, enrolled in a pregnancy study.

This rearrangement joins TRBV6-1 to TRBJ2-1; D possibly corresponds to TRBD2 (6 bases). This CDR3 contains 16 residues. Between the trimmed V and J ends, which lost 4 bases and 1 base, there was a span of 14 bases. CDR1 is MNHNS, CDR2 SASEGT, per germline. CDR3 bases: TGTGCCAGCAGTGGCCTCGGGGCGGGGTCCTACAATGAGCAGTTCTTC. Translation gives CASSGLGAGSYNEQFF.

V and J are TRBV28 and TRBJ1-1; 8 bases are a match to TRBD1. J was trimmed by 4 bases and V by 5 bases; bases with no gene match: 3. Germline-derived CDR1 and CDR2 are MDHEN and SYDVKM. The CDR3 has 13 amino acids. DNA of the CDR3: TGTGCCAGCAGTCACAGGGGGACCACTGAAGCTTTCTTT. Protein product: CASSHRGTTEAFF.

The rearrangement uses TRBV6-1 and TRBJ2-2, with TRBD2 matching over 9 bases. In germline, CDR1 is MNHNS, CDR2 SASEGT. With 1 base clipped from V and 3 bases from J, the junction kept 3 bases outside the gene matches. The CDR3 has 16 residues. CDR3 DNA: TGTGCCAGCAGTGAAGTAGCGGGAGTTTACACCGGGGAGCTGTTTTTT. Protein product: CASSEVAGVYTGELFF.

The V and J genes are TRBV27 and TRBJ2-7, with 7 bases matching TRBD1. V lost 7 bases to trimming and J lost 5 bases; unmatched junction nucleotides: 8. This CDR3 has 13 amino acids. Germline CDR1 is MNHEY and CDR2 is SMNVEV (reference sequence). The CDR3 here is CASTRTGSNEQYF. The CDR3 DNA reads TGTGCCAGCACCCGGACAGGCTCTAACGAGCAGTACTTC.

The genes are TRBV14 and TRBJ1-1; a possible D gene is TRBD1 (5 bases). Germline V gene lookup returns CDR1 SGHDN and CDR2 FVKESK. CDR3 length: 14 residues. V dropped 5 bases and J dropped 4 bases, with 14 bases sitting between them. Here the CDR3 reads CASSSKQEFTEAFF. DNA of the CDR3: TGTGCCAGCAGCTCAAAACAGGAATTCACTGAAGCTTTCTTT.

Concerning this clone itself: Mismatch with germline at one junction end may stem from a read error. The J gene is TRBJ1-5, the V gene TRBV9; 9 nucleotides match TRBD1. This CDR3 comprises 15 residues. The germline V gene encodes CDR1 SGDLS and CDR2 YYNGEE. The CDR3 DNA reads as TGTGCCAGCAGCGAGACAGGGGGTAGCTATCAGCCCCAGCATTTT. This codes for CASSETGGSYQPQHF.

The genes are TRBV5-4 and TRBJ2-7, with 10 bases aligning to TRBD1. Germline CDR1 and CDR2: SGHNT and YYREEE (reference sequence). Trimming cost V 3 bases and J 0 bases; bases outside gene matches: 9. This CDR3 contains 17 residues. CDR3 nucleotides: TGTGCCAGCAGCTGGCCCCCGGGACAGGGGCCCTCCTACGAGCAGTACTTC. It encodes CASSWPPGQGPSYEQYF. The entire variable domain, with the rest obtained from reference TRBV5-4 and TRBJ2-7, is as follows: ETGVTQSPTHLIKTRGQQVTLRCSSQSGHNTVSWYQQALGQGPQFIFQYYREEENGRGNFPPRFSGLQFPNYSSELNVNALELDDSALYLCASSWPPGQGPSYEQYFGPGTRLTVT.

The V and J genes are TRBV27 and TRBJ2-3, with 7 bases that match TRBD1. Per the germline V gene, CDR1 is MNHEY and CDR2 is SMNVEV (reference sequence). This CDR3 contains 15 residues. The trim removed 4 bases at V and 2 bases at J, leaving 6 bases unmatched. The DNA of the CDR3 is TGTGCCAGCAGTTGGTCGACAGGGAACACAGATACGCAGTATTTT. It is translated as CASSWSTGNTDTQYF.

The chain recombines TRBV7-9 with TRBJ2-5; the match to TRBD1 covers 10 bases. The CDR3 is 16 residues long. Germline V gene lookup returns CDR1 SEHNR and CDR2 FQNEAQ (reference sequence). With V trimmed by 2 bases and J by 4 bases, 7 bases remained unmatched. This chain's CDR3 is CASSLPDRGERETQYF. CDR3 nucleotide sequence: TGTGCCAGCAGCTTACCGGACAGGGGGGAAAGAGAGACCCAGTACTTC.

This clone was picked up one time. V and J are TRBV28 and TRBJ2-2, with D unclear. V lost 4 bases, J lost 1 base, and 13 bases lay in between. Germline assignment: CDR1 MDHEN and CDR2 SYDVKM. The CDR3 length is 16 residues. This chain's CDR3 is CASSYAGFWNTGELFF. The CDR3 DNA reads as TGTGCCAGCAGTTACGCAGGATTTTGGAACACCGGGGAGCTGTTTTTT.

The rearrangement joins TRBV27 to TRBJ2-7; D is possibly TRBD2 (5 bases). The V end was cut by 2 bases, the J end by 1 base, with 12 bases between. CDR1 is MNHEY and CDR2 is SMNVEV in the germline V gene (reference sequence). The CDR3 runs 15 residues. Here the CDR3 DNA reads TGTGCCAGCAGTTTACGGGGAGTCGGGTCCTACGAGCAGTACTTC. It is translated as CASSLRGVGSYEQYF.

The chain has TRBV10-3 and TRBJ1-2; 7 bases are a match to TRBD1. CDR1 and CDR2 (germline): ENHRY, SYGVKD. CDR3 length equals 17 residues. J lost 2 bases, V lost 4 bases, and 13 bases had no gene match. The CDR3 DNA reads as TGTGCCATCAGTGCCCCAGAGCGGACAGGCCCGAACTATGGCTACACCTTC. Encoded protein: CAISAPERTGPNYGYTF.

This clone occurred a few times. This chain joins TRBV7-9 and TRBJ1-3, with a tentative D call TRBD1 (5 bases). The germline gives CDR1 SEHNR, CDR2 FQNEAQ (reference sequence). V was shortened by 7 bases and J by 5 bases, with 18 bases between the two germline ends. This CDR3 spans 15 amino acids. The CDR3 loop reads CASTPRTLPRNTIYF. The CDR3 region has the DNA TGTGCCAGCACCCCGCGGACACTCCCCAGAAACACCATATATTTT.

J is TRBJ2-7 and V is TRBV7-2; 11 bases are a match to TRBD2. The CDR3 totals 17 residues. V dropped 7 bases and J dropped 3; count of bases not matched to a gene: 14. From germline, CDR1 is SGHTA and CDR2 FQGNSA. CDR3 in amino acids: CASTPASGRPLFYEQYF. The CDR3 region has the DNA TGTGCCAGCACCCCGGCTAGCGGGAGGCCCTTGTTCTACGAGCAGTACTTC.

The rearrangement uses TRBV19 and TRBJ2-1; tentatively, D is TRBD2 (6 bases). V was pared by 1 base and J by 0 bases, with 7 bases between. The CDR3 sequence is 15 residues long. Germline assignment: CDR1 LNHDA and CDR2 SQIVND (reference sequence). CDR3 amino acids: CASSIAGSSYNEQFF. The CDR3 DNA sequence: TGTGCCAGTAGTATAGCCGGGAGCTCCTACAATGAGCAGTTCTTC.

V usage is TRBV14 and J usage is TRBJ2-1, with TRBD2 matching 16 bases. The CDR3 runs 19 residues. CDR1 is SGHDN and CDR2 is FVKESK in the germline V gene. V lost 4 bases, J lost 5 bases, and 11 bases stayed unmatched. The CDR3 loop reads CASSPWGLAGGPSDNEQFF. DNA of the CDR3: TGTGCCAGCAGCCCCTGGGGACTAGCGGGAGGGCCCTCAGACAATGAGCAGTTCTTC.

The rearrangement uses TRBV2 and TRBJ2-4, with unresolved D. CDR3 length equals 14 residues. V was shortened by 6 bases and J by 1 base, with 10 bases between the two germline ends. Germline CDR1 SNHLY, CDR2 FYNNEI. This CDR3 reads CASRPDTAKNIQYF. CDR3 sequence (DNA): TGTGCCAGCAGACCCGACACGGCCAAAAACATTCAGTACTTC.

The chain is built from TRBV28 and TRBJ1-4; TRBD1 aligns across 8 bases. Trimming cost V 5 bases and J 8 bases; bases outside gene matches: 10. Germline V CDR1 and CDR2: MDHEN, SYDVKM. This CDR3 comprises 15 residues. As DNA, the CDR3 is TGTGCCAGCAGTGCCCCCACAGGGGGGGTGGAAAAACTGTTTTTT. This codes for CASSAPTGGVEKLFF.

This chain connects TRBV6-1 to TRBJ2-7; TRBD2 is a possible D gene (5 bases). From germline, CDR1 is MNHNS and CDR2 SASEGT. The CDR3 runs to 15 residues. The V gene lost 8 bases and the J gene lost 3 bases, with 20 bases spanning the gap. CDR3 in amino acids: CASLRRRQMVYEQYF. The CDR3, as DNA: TGTGCCAGCCTCCGGCGGAGGCAGATGGTCTACGAGCAGTACTTC.